The rows below give T cell receptor beta chains drawn from one sample of a study of T-cell memory formation after mild COVID-19. TCRdb reprocessed the 5' RACE reads via MiXCR and lists one record per CDR3 protein. The sample shows about 350,000 distinct CDR3 sequences, over 13% of them seen only once. Specimen: PBMCs or a T cell subset sorted from them (not recorded which). The origin of the receptors is a man between 18 and 35 years old who had mild COVID-19 (a few samples of this study predate the infection). Cell type and time point are not known. Each CDR3 is given with its conserved first and last residue. A D gene is named only where the DNA matches it firmly. Expanded clones get a size class; other rows say once, few or many, or leave the size out.

>TRBJ2-1|TRBV7-9|-|-
TGTGCCAGCAGCGCACAGGCCAATGAGCAGTTCTTC
CASSAQANEQFF
>TRBJ2-3|TRBV20-1|TRBD2|many
TGCAGTGCTGTTCCCGGGACTAGTGGCACAGATACGCAGTATTTT
CSAVPGTSGTDTQYF
>TRBJ2-1|TRBV30|-|few
TGTGCCTGGAGTGTTAAACCTAGCTACAATGAGCAGTTCTTC
CAWSVKPSYNEQFF
>TRBJ2-3|TRBV24-1|TRBD2|many
TGTGCCACCAGTGGGGAGTCCGGGGGGGCGGAAGATACGCAGTATTTT
CATSGESGGAEDTQYF
>TRBJ1-1|TRBV10-3|-|-
TGTGCCGTCGCTCCGGGAGACACTGAAGCTTTCTTT
CAVAPGDTEAFF
>TRBJ1-1|TRBV20-1|-|-
TGCAGTGCTAGAGATATGGGGGACAACACTGAAGCTTTCTTT
CSARDMGDNTEAFF
>TRBJ2-1|TRBV20-1|TRBD1|many
TGCAGACCTCACAGGGGGCGGGATGAGCAGTTCTTC
CRPHRGRDEQFF
>TRBJ2-4|TRBV7-9|-|-
TGTGCCAGCAGCTCGGAAGCCGTGGGGGGTTTCGCCAAAAACATTCAGTACTTC
CASSSEAVGGFAKNIQYF
>TRBJ1-1|TRBV6-1|-|-
TGTGCCAGCCTACCAAACGCACTCCAGAACACTGAAGCTTTCTTT
CASLPNALQNTEAFF
>TRBJ2-1|TRBV5-1|TRBD2|-
TGCGCCAGCAGCTGGGGGTTAGCGGGGAGCTCCTACAATGAGCAGTTCTTC
CASSWGLAGSSYNEQFF
>TRBJ2-5|TRBV6-6|-|medium-sized
TGTGCCAGCAGACTTAAGTTGACGTCCCAAGAGACCCAGTACTTC
CASRLKLTSQETQYF
>TRBJ1-2|TRBV14|-|few
TGTGCCAGCAGCCACAGGGAGGGGGACTATGGCTACACCTTC
CASSHREGDYGYTF
>TRBJ2-7|TRBV3-1|TRBD2|-
TGTGCCAGTGATCGGGGGGACGAGCAGTACTTC
CASDRGDEQYF
>TRBJ2-1|TRBV12-3/TRBV12-4|TRBD2|many
TGTGCCAGCAGTCCGCGGGGGGCCGGTTTTAGAGAGCAGTTCTTC
CASSPRGAGFREQFF